The clone carrying this TCR beta chain was seen a few times. This entry is derived from a study of early T cells in non-severe SARS-CoV-2 infection. Losses at the gene ends were 6 bases for V and 2 bases for J; bases not matched to a gene: 3. CDR1 and CDR2 (germline): SQVTM, ANQGSEA. The CDR3 runs 14 residues. MiXCR, applied by TCRdb to the 5' RACE reads, yields one record per CDR3 protein. The sample records 55,000 to 85,000 distinct CDR3 sequences, 12% to 15% being singletons. The source material was whole blood. The chain combines TRBV29-1 with TRBJ2-7; 14 bases fit TRBD2. This TCR came from an adult who was a healthcare worker with PCR-confirmed SARS-CoV-2 infection or an uninfected control (not recorded which). CDR3 bases: TGCAGCGTACAGACTAGCGGGGGGGCCTACGAGCAGTACTTC. This gives the protein CSVQTSGGAYEQYF.